These 19 T cell receptor beta chains were sequenced from one sample in a study of blood T cell repertoires in COVID-19. TCRdb keeps only in-frame clones here, not all; method: immunoSEQ multiplex PCR. The profile covers 50,000 to 60,000 clones, with 85% to 90% appearing a single time and around 27% taken by the ten largest. Sequenced input: peripheral blood. The receptor set was obtained from a human donor in a cohort sampled during active COVID-19.

This clone was observed once. The CDR3 sequence is CASSFQGSGNTIYF. The CDR3 region has the DNA TGTGCCAGCAGCTTTCAGGGATCTGGAAACACCATATATTTT. The chain uses TRBV7-9 and TRBJ1-3, with TRBD1 as a possible D gene (5 bases). The V end was cut by 3 bases, the J end by 1 base, with 7 bases between. From germline, CDR1 is SEHNR and CDR2 FQNEAQ (reference sequence). The CDR3 totals 14 residues.

This clone was detected only once. The gene calls are TRBV5-6 and TRBJ2-5; 12 bases agree with TRBD2. After removal of 5 bases from V and 2 bases from J, the junction contained 7 bases not matched to a gene. The CDR3 has 16 amino acids. The germline V gene has CDR1 SGHDT and CDR2 YYEEEE. CDR3 coding DNA: TGTGCCAGCAGGCCCAGACTAGCGGGGGCTCAAGAGACCCAGTACTTC. Translation gives CASRPRLAGAQETQYF. Looking up the rest from reference TRBV5-6 and TRBJ2-5 gives the full variable domain: DAGVTQSPTHLIKTRGQQVTLRCSPKSGHDTVSWYQQALGQGPQFIFQYYEEEERQRGNFPDRFSGHQFPNYSSELNVNALLLGDSALYLCASRPRLAGAQETQYFGPGTRLLVL.

The CDR3 sequence: CASSVGLASQGDTQYF. Here the CDR3 DNA reads TGTGCCAGCAGCGTAGGACTAGCCTCACAGGGAGATACGCAGTATTTT. The rearrangement links TRBV9 to TRBJ2-3; perhaps TRBD2 as D (7 bases). Germline loops: CDR1 SGDLS, CDR2 YYNGEE. Deletions cut 0 bases from V and 5 bases from J, with 16 bases between. There are 16 residues in the CDR3.

This chain uses TRBV10-3 with TRBJ2-1; 8 positions agree with TRBD2. Germline loops: CDR1 ENHRY, CDR2 SYGVKD. V lost 3 bases to trimming and J lost 0 bases; unmatched junction nucleotides: 7. The CDR3 contains 17 residues. The CDR3 DNA follows: TGTGCCATCAGTGACGGGGCGGGAGGTCTCTCCTACAATGAGCAGTTCTTC. This translates into CAISDGAGGLSYNEQFF.

The sample holds a few counts of this clone. The sample contains more than one DNA sequence encoding this CDR3. The V and J genes are TRBV19 and TRBJ1-5, with 11 bases aligning to TRBD1. This CDR3 region has 15 residues. The junction had 3 bases not matched to a gene; V was cut back by 5 bases and J by 3 bases. Germline CDR1 reads LNHDA; CDR2 reads SQIVND (reference sequence). Written as DNA, the CDR3 is TGTGCCAGTAGTGTGGACAGGGGGCTCAATCAGCCCCAGCATTTT. Its protein is CASSVDRGLNQPQHF.

V is TRBV7-2 and J is TRBJ1-1; unclear D gene. Trimming removed 2 bases at V and 11 bases at J, with 18 bases between. In germline, CDR1 is SGHTA, CDR2 FQGNSA. CDR3 length: 14 residues. In nucleotides, the CDR3 is TGTGCCAGCAGCTTACGATCCGTCGCCCCGGTCGCTTTCTTT. It codes for CASSLRSVAPVAFF.

This chain joins TRBV7-6 and TRBJ2-5; tentatively, D is TRBD2 (5 bases). Trimming stripped 5 bases from V and 0 bases from J, with 13 bases between. In germline, CDR1 is SGHVS, CDR2 FNYEAQ. The length of the CDR3 is 15 residues. CDR3 sequence (DNA): TGTGCCAGCAGCCTCAATGGACTGTACCAAGAGACCCAGTACTTC. It codes for CASSLNGLYQETQYF. The full variable domain, completed using reference TRBV7-6 and TRBJ2-5, is GAGVSQSPRYKVTKRGQDVALRCDPISGHVSLYWYRQALGQGPEFLTYFNYEAQQDKSGLPNDRFSAERPEGSISTLTIQRTEQRDSAMYRCASSLNGLYQETQYFGPGTRLLVL.

The V and J genes are TRBV9 and TRBJ1-5; tentatively, D is TRBD1 (6 bases). This CDR3 region has 14 residues. CDR1 and CDR2 from the germline V gene are SGDLS and YYNGEE. With 3 bases removed from V and 4 bases from J, the gap between germline ends came to 11 bases. The CDR3 DNA reads TGTGCCAGCAGCGCCTGGGACACTAATCAGCCCCAGCATTTT. Amino acids: CASSAWDTNQPQHF.

CDR3 nucleotide sequence: TGCGCCAGCAGCTTGGAAAGCGGGGGGGCGAATGAGCAGTTCTTC. This translates into CASSLESGGANEQFF. The chain recombines TRBV5-1 with TRBJ2-1; the match to TRBD2 covers 10 bases. This CDR3 spans 15 amino acids. Germline V lookup: CDR1 SGHRS, CDR2 YFSETQ. The J segment lost 7 bases and the V segment lost 0 bases, leaving 4 bases of the junction unmatched.

The rearrangement joins TRBV7-2 to TRBJ2-3, with 15 bases identical to TRBD2. V lost 5 bases and J lost 9; bases outside the gene matches: 9. The CDR3 length is 16 residues. Germline-derived CDR1 and CDR2 are SGHTA and FQGNSA. This chain's CDR3 is CASSQGLAGGRETQYF. CDR3 bases: TGTGCCAGCAGCCAGGGACTAGCGGGAGGCCGGGAGACGCAGTATTTT.

The chain links TRBV7-3 to TRBJ1-3; unclear D gene. The V end lost 5 bases, the J end lost 0 bases, and 17 bases lay between the germline ends. The CDR3 is 17 residues long. Germline-derived CDR1 and CDR2 are SGHTA and FQGTGA. CDR3 nucleotide sequence: TGTGCCAGCAGCGCCTTCCCTACGGTTGACTCTGGAAACACCATATATTTT. Protein product: CASSAFPTVDSGNTIYF.

The chain has TRBV29-1 and TRBJ2-5; TRBD1 is a possible D gene (7 bases). Trimming took 7 bases from V and 5 from J, leaving 14 bases between them. CDR3 size: 12 residues. Germline lookup yields CDR1 SQVTM and CDR2 ANQGSEA. CDR3 DNA: TGCAGCGCCCAGGGGGGTACGGAGACCCAGTACTTC. Translation: CSAQGGTETQYF.

V is TRBV27 and J is TRBJ1-2; possibly TRBD1 for D (5 bases). Trimming stripped 5 bases from V and 8 bases from J, with 15 bases between. CDR3 length: 13 amino acids. The germline V gene encodes CDR1 MNHEY and CDR2 SMNVEV (reference sequence). The chain's CDR3 is CASSPNGGRGYTF. In nucleotides, the CDR3 is TGTGCCAGCAGTCCCAACGGGGGACGGGGCTACACCTTC.

The chain recombines TRBV5-1 with TRBJ1-2; the match to TRBD1 covers 12 bases. Germline CDR1 reads SGHRS; CDR2 reads YFSETQ. Trimming cost V 4 bases and J 7 bases; bases outside gene matches: 11. The CDR3 spans 16 residues. CDR3 residues: CASSPGDRGQTSGYTF. As DNA, the CDR3 is TGCGCCAGCAGCCCGGGGGACAGGGGGCAGACTAGTGGCTACACCTTC.

The CDR3 DNA follows: TGTGCCAGTAGCCCGGACAGGGCTCTCTCGTACTCTGGAAACACCATATATTTT. This encodes CASSPDRALSYSGNTIYF. The chain is built from TRBV19 and TRBJ1-3; 8 positions match TRBD1. Germline loops: CDR1 LNHDA, CDR2 SQIVND (reference sequence). CDR3 size: 18 residues. V lost 6 bases to trimming and J lost 0 bases; unmatched junction nucleotides: 13.

The chain uses TRBV5-6 and TRBJ2-2; perhaps TRBD1 as D (5 bases). The V gene lost 0 bases and the J gene lost 4 bases, with 13 bases spanning the gap. The CDR3 contains 16 residues. CDR1 SGHDT and CDR2 YYEEEE come from the germline V gene. The CDR3 DNA follows: TGTGCCAGCAGCTTGGGGACACTTAGACCCACCGGGGAGCTGTTTTTT. Translation gives CASSLGTLRPTGELFF.

This chain uses TRBV5-1 with TRBJ2-5, with D hard to call. Germline CDR1 SGHRS, CDR2 YFSETQ. CDR3 length: 14 residues. The V gene lost 0 bases and the J gene lost 0 bases, with 6 bases spanning the gap. CDR3 bases: TGCGCCAGCAGCTTGGACACCAACCAAGAGACCCAGTACTTC. Residues: CASSLDTNQETQYF.

J is TRBJ2-2 and V is TRBV28; 8 bases line up with TRBD2. The length of the CDR3 is 15 residues. V lost 2 bases and J lost 6; bases outside the gene matches: 5. Germline assignment: CDR1 MDHEN and CDR2 SYDVKM. The chain's CDR3 is CASSLGGGKSGELFF. The CDR3 DNA reads TGTGCCAGCAGTTTAGGCGGGGGGAAGTCCGGGGAGCTGTTTTTT. The full variable domain, in which reference TRBV28 and TRBJ2-2 provide the parts outside the CDR3, is DVKVTQSSRYLVKRTGEKVFLECVQDMDHENMFWYRQDPGLGLRLIYFSYDVKMKEKGDIPEGYSVSREKKERFSLILESASTNQTSMYLCASSLGGGKSGELFFGEGSRLTVL.

Only a few counts were recorded for this clone. The CDR3 reads CASSEERPRRVLRHNEKLFF. For the CDR3, the DNA is TGTGCCAGCAGTGAAGAGAGGCCCCGCAGGGTCTTACGGCATAATGAAAAACTGTTTTTT. This rearrangement joins TRBV6-1 to TRBJ1-4, with D perhaps matching TRBD1 (5 bases). The CDR3 has 20 amino acids. Germline V gives CDR1 MNHNS, CDR2 SASEGT. Trimming left V 1 base short and J 4 bases short, with 25 bases between.